What follows are 2 T cell receptor beta chains derived from one specimen sequenced in a study of blood T cell repertoires in COVID-19. Repertoires were generated with immunoSEQ multiplex PCR, while TCRdb's copy carries only in-frame clones and drops some. Of around 130,000 clones listed, 65% to 90% are singletons. Sequencing was carried out using peripheral blood. All receptors come from a man between 45 and 60 years old with acute or convalescent COVID-19.

V gene TRBV24-1 combines with J gene TRBJ2-1; 10 bases match TRBD2. The CDR3 extends over 17 amino acids. The ends lost 4 bases at V and 1 base at J; junction bases unmatched: 6. Germline-derived CDR1 and CDR2 are KGHDR and SFDVKD. CDR3 in DNA: TGTGCCACCAGTGACCCCCTAGCGGGAGAATCCTACAATGAGCAGTTCTTC. This sequence encodes CATSDPLAGESYNEQFF.

This sequence joins TRBV27 and TRBJ1-4, with a possible D match to TRBD1 (6 bases). The germline V and J ends were trimmed by 6 bases and 7 bases, with 18 bases remaining between them. Germline CDR1 reads MNHEY; CDR2 reads SMNVEV (reference sequence). This CDR3 is built from 15 residues. The CDR3 DNA reads TGTGCCAGCAGCCGAGGGGGGGGGCGCGTTGAAAAACTGTTTTTT. Protein product: CASSRGGGRVEKLFF.